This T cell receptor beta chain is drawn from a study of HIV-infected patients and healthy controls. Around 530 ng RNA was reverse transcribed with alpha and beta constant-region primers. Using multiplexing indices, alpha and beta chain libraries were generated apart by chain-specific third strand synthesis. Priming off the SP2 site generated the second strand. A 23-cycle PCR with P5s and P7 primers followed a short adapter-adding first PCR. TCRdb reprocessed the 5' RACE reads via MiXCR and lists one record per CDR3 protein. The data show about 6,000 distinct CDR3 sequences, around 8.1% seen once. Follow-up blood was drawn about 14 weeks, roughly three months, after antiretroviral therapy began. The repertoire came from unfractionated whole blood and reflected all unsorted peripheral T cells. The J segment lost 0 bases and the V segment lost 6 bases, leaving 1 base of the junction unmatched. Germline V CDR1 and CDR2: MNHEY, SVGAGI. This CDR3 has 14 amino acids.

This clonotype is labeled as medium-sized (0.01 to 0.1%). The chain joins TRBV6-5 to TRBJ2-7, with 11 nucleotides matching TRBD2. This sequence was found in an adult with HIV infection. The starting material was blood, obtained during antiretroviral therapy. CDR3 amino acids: CASRTSGNSYEQYF. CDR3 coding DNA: TGTGCCAGCAGGACTAGCGGGAACTCCTACGAGCAGTACTTC.